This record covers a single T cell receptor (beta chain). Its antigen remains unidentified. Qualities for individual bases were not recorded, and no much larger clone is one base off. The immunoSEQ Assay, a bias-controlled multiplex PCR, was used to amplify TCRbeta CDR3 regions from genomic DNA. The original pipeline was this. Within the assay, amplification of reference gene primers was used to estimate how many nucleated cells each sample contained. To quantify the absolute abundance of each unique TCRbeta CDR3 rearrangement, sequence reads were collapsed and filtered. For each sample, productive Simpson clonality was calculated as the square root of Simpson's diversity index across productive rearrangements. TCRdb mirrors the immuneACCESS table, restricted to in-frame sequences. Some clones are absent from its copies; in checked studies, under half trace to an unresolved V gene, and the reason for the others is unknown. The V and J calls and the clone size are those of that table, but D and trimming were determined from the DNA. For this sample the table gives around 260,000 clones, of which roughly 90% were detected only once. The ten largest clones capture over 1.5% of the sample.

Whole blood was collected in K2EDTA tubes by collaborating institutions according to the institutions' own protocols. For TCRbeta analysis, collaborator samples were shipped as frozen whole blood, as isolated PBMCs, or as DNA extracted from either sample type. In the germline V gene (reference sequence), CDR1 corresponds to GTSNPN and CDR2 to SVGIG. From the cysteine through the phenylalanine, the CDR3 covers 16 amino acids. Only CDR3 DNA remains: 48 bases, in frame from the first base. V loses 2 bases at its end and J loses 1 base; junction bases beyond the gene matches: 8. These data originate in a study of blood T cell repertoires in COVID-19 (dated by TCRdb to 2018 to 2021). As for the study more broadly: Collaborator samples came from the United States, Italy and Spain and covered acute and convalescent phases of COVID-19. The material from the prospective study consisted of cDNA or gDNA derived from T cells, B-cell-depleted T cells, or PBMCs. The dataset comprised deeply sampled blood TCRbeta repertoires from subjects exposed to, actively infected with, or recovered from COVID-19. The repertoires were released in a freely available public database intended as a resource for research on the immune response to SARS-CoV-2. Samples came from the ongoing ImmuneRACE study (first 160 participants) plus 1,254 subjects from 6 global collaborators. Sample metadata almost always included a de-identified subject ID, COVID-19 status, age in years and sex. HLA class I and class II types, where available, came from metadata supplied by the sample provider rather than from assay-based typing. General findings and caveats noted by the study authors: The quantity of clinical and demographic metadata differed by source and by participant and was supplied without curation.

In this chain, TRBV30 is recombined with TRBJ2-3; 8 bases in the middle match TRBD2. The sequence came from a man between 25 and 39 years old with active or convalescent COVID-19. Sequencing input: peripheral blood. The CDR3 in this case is CAWSKGRAGGTDTQYF. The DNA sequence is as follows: TGTGCCTGGAGTAAGGGGAGAGCGGGGGGCACAGATACGCAGTATTTT.